The source of this TCR beta chain is a study of early T cells in non-severe SARS-CoV-2 infection. TCRdb reprocessed the 5' RACE reads with MiXCR, giving one entry per CDR3 protein. The data show some 120,000 distinct CDR3 sequences, about 16% seen once. V dropped 0 bases and J dropped 6 bases, with 12 bases sitting between them. The germline gives CDR1 GTSNPN, CDR2 SVGIG (reference sequence). The CDR3 extends over 13 amino acids. This clonotype has a handful of counts. The sequenced sample consisted of whole blood. The source of this sequence is an adult who was a healthcare worker with PCR-confirmed SARS-CoV-2 infection or an uninfected control (not recorded which). This chain uses TRBV30 with TRBJ2-7; TRBD1 is a possible D gene (5 bases). The CDR3 region is CAWSVGQFGEQYF. CDR3 DNA sequence: TGTGCCTGGAGTGTGGGGCAGTTCGGCGAGCAGTACTTC.